The 12 T cell receptor beta chains reported below all come from one sample, sequenced in a study of cytomegalovirus exposure and HLA in healthy donors. Both 60 Vbeta primers and 13 Jbeta primers went into the PCR. Generated by immunoSEQ multiplex PCR, the TCRdb table keeps only in-frame clones and is missing some. The sample has 95,000 to 110,000 clones, over 70% seen once. Sample: PBMCs. All receptors come from a man aged 25-40 years in good health and CMV-seronegative.

The V call is TRBV6-1, the J call TRBJ2-7; 14 bases fit TRBD2. Germline V gene sequence: CDR1 MNHNS, CDR2 SASEGT. The CDR3 spans 14 residues. V lost 6 bases, J lost 2 bases, and 0 bases stayed unmatched. The CDR3 region is CASRTSGRAYEQYF. The CDR3 DNA follows: TGTGCCAGCAGGACTAGCGGGAGGGCCTACGAGCAGTACTTC.

The V and J genes are TRBV5-1 and TRBJ1-1; the D gene is possibly TRBD1 (5 bases). V was clipped by 5 bases and J by 5 bases, with 19 bases between them. Germline V gene lookup returns CDR1 SGHRS and CDR2 YFSETQ. This CDR3 contains 15 residues. In nucleotides, the CDR3 is TGCGCCAGCAGACCTTACAGGCCCCGGACAACTGAAGCTTTCTTT. Translating gives CASRPYRPRTTEAFF. Using reference TRBV5-1 and TRBJ1-1 for the parts outside the CDR3, the full variable domain is KAGVTQTPRYLIKTRGQQVTLSCSPISGHRSVSWYQQTPGQGLQFLFEYFSETQRNKGNFPGRFSGRQFSNSRSEMNVSTLELGDSALYLCASRPYRPRTTEAFFGQGTRLTVV.

V and J are TRBV30 and TRBJ2-2, with TRBD1 matching 10 bases. V was pared by 5 bases and J by 7 bases, with 4 bases of the junction left unmatched. Germline-derived CDR1 and CDR2 are GTSNPN and SVGIG (reference sequence). The length of the CDR3 is 13 residues. The CDR3 nucleotides are TGTGCCTGGGACAGGGGGCATGGCGGGGAGCTGTTTTTT. Its protein product is CAWDRGHGGELFF.

The V and J genes are TRBV5-8 and TRBJ2-5; 11 positions match TRBD1. CDR3 length: 15 residues. CDR1 and CDR2 from the germline V gene are SGHTS and YDEGEE. V gave up 5 bases and J gave up 1 base; unmatched junction bases: 4. The CDR3 is CASRTGQGAQETQYF. The CDR3 nucleotides are TGTGCCAGCAGAACTGGACAGGGGGCCCAAGAGACCCAGTACTTC.

The chain carries TRBV19 and TRBJ2-1; 9 bases align to TRBD2. The CDR3 runs to 15 residues. The J segment lost 6 bases and the V segment lost 8 bases, leaving 11 bases of the junction unmatched. The germline gives CDR1 LNHDA, CDR2 SQIVND (reference sequence). CDR3 nucleotide sequence: TGTGCCAGTGACTATCGTGGCGGGAGGGGCAATGAGCAGTTCTTC. It codes for CASDYRGGRGNEQFF.

The V call is TRBV28, the J call TRBJ2-2, with D tentatively TRBD2 (6 bases). Trimming removed 3 bases from V and 7 bases from J, with 6 bases in between. This CDR3 region has 12 residues. The V gene's germline CDR1 is MDHEN and CDR2 SYDVKM. In nucleotides, the CDR3 is TGTGCCAGCAGTTTGGGGGGCGGGGAGCTGTTTTTT. It codes for CASSLGGGELFF.

This chain connects TRBV29-1 to TRBJ1-1, with 9 bases identical to TRBD1. Germline V lookup: CDR1 SQVTM, CDR2 ANQGSEA. The junction had 10 bases not matched to a gene; V was cut back by 4 bases and J by 1 base. The CDR3 extends over 16 amino acids. This chain's CDR3 is CSVGRTGGGWNTEAFF. The CDR3 DNA sequence: TGCAGCGTTGGACGAACAGGGGGCGGGTGGAACACTGAAGCTTTCTTT.

This clone was counted a few times. The chain has TRBV30 and TRBJ2-1, with TRBD2 matching over 12 bases. J was trimmed by 2 bases and V by 3 bases; bases with no gene match: 11. CDR1 and CDR2 from the germline V gene are GTSNPN and SVGIG (reference sequence). This CDR3 spans 18 amino acids. CDR3 in DNA: TGTGCCTGGAGCGGGCTAGCGGGAGGGCCCGGACCCTACAATGAGCAGTTCTTC. This translates into CAWSGLAGGPGPYNEQFF.

The chain combines TRBV5-4 with TRBJ2-1; 9 bases align to TRBD1. The CDR3 is 15 amino acids. Germline V lookup: CDR1 SGHNT, CDR2 YYREEE (reference sequence). Trimming took 4 bases from V and 3 from J; bases not matched to a gene: 5. CDR3 nucleotides: TGTGCCAGCAGCCGGCGGGACAGGGACTACAATGAGCAGTTCTTC. Translation: CASSRRDRDYNEQFF.

The J gene is TRBJ2-7, the V gene TRBV9; TRBD1 agrees at 9 bases. CDR1 is SGDLS and CDR2 is YYNGEE in the germline V gene. V trimming: 3 bases; J trimming: 5 bases; junction bases outside the gene matches: 6. The CDR3 consists of 14 residues. CDR3 sequence (DNA): TGTGCCAGCAGCGCTGGGACAGGGAGCCACGAGCAGTACTTC. Translating gives CASSAGTGSHEQYF.

This chain connects TRBV27 to TRBJ2-7; weak D call: TRBD1 (7 bases). Trimming pared 6 bases from V and 1 base from J, leaving 13 bases between. The CDR3 covers 14 residues. Germline V gives CDR1 MNHEY, CDR2 SMNVEV (reference sequence). CDR3 nucleotide sequence: TGTGCCAGCAGCTACAGGGGAGGATCCTACGAGCAGTACTTC. The encoded protein is CASSYRGGSYEQYF.

The chain uses TRBV5-4 and TRBJ1-1; no definite D call. CDR3 length: 12 amino acids. V was clipped by 0 bases and J by 7 bases, with 7 bases between them. The V gene's germline CDR1 is SGHNT and CDR2 YYREEE (reference sequence). The CDR3 loop reads CASSLGSVEAFF. For the CDR3, the DNA is TGTGCCAGCAGCTTGGGGTCAGTTGAAGCTTTCTTT.